One T cell receptor (beta chain) is described in this entry. The method was immunoSEQ multiplex PCR; TCRdb's version includes in-frame clones alone and lacks a portion of them. Seen here are about 130,000 clones, 90% to 95% observed once, and the top ten hold about 1.9%. These data come from a study of blood T cell repertoires in COVID-19. J lost 2 bases, V lost 6 bases, and 7 bases had no gene match. There are 15 residues in the CDR3. CDR1 MNHEY and CDR2 SMNVEV come from the germline V gene (reference sequence). Sequenced sample: peripheral blood. The rearrangement links TRBV27 to TRBJ2-1; 7 bases line up with TRBD2. The origin of this receptor is a middle-aged man with COVID-19, enrolled during active disease. This CDR3 reads CASRAGTNTYNEQFF. CDR3 coding DNA: TGTGCCAGCAGGGCCGGGACTAATACCTACAATGAGCAGTTCTTC.